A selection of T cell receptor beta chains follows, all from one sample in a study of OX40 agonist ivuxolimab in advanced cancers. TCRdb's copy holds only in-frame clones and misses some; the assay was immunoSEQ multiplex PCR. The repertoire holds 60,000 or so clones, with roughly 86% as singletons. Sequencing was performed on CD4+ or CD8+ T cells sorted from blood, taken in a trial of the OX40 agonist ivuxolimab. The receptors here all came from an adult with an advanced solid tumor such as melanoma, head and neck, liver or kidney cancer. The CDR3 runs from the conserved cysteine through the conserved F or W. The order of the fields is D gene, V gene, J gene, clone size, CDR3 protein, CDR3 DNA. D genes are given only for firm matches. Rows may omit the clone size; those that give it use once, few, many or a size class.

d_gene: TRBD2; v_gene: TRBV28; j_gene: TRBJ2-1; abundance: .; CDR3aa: CASSLAGEAYNEQFF; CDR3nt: TGTGCCAGCAGTTTAGCGGGAGAGGCTTACAATGAGCAGTTCTTC
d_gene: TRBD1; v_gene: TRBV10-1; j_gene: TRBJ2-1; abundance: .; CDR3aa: CASSDRVANEQFF; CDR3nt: TGCGCCAGCAGCGACAGGGTAGCGAATGAGCAGTTCTTC
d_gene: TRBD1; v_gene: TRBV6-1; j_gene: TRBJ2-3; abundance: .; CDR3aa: CASSVGQRTDTQYF; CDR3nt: TGTGCCAGCAGTGTGGGACAGCGTACAGATACGCAGTATTTT
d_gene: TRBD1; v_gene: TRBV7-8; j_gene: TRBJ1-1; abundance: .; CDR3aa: CASTPRAGGGARTEAFF; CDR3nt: TGTGCCAGCACCCCTAGGGCGGGAGGGGGCGCTAGGACTGAAGCTTTCTTT
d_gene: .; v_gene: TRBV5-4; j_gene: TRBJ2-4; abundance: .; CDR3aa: CASSLGGSVKNIQYF; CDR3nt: TGTGCCAGCAGCTTGGGAGGGAGTGTTAAAAACATTCAGTACTTC
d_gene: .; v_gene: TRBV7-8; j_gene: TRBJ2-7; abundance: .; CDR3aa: CASSLTGREQYF; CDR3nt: TGTGCCAGCAGCCTAACAGGACGCGAGCAGTACTTC
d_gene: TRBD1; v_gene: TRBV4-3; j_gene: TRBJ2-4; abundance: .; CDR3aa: CASSQQTGGDIQYF; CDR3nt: TGCGCCAGCAGCCAACAGACAGGGGGGGACATTCAGTACTTC
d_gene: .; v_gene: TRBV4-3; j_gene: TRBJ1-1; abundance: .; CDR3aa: CASSQERAADRAFF; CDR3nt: TGCGCCAGCAGCCAAGAACGGGCAGCCGATCGGGCTTTCTTT
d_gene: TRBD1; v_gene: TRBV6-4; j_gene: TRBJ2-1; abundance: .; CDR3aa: CASGDSSFRTGAGHEQFF; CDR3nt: TGTGCCAGCGGTGACAGTTCTTTCCGGACAGGAGCCGGACATGAGCAGTTCTTC
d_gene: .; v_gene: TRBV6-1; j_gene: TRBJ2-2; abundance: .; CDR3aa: CASSETGHTGELFF; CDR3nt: TGTGCCAGCAGTGAAACAGGGCATACCGGGGAGCTGTTTTTT
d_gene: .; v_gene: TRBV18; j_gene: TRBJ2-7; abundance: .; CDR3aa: CASSPDIPYEQYF; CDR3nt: TGTGCCAGCTCACCGGACATACCCTACGAGCAGTACTTC
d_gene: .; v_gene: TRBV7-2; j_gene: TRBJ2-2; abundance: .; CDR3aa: CASSPWGAVTGELFF; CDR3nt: TGTGCCAGCAGCCCGTGGGGGGCTGTCACCGGGGAGCTGTTTTTT
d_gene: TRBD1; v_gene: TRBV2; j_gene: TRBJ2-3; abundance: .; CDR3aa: CAGRDREADTQYF; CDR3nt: TGTGCCGGCCGGGACAGGGAAGCAGATACGCAGTATTTT
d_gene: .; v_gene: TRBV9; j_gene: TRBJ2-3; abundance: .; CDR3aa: CASNRQSTDTQYF; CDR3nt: TGTGCCAGCAACCGGCAGAGCACAGATACGCAGTATTTT
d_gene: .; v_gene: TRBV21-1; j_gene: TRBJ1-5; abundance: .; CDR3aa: CASTSGTGGAGLLRQPQHF; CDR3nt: TGTGCCAGCACCTCCGGGACAGGGGGCGCGGGGTTGCTTCGTCAGCCCCAGCATTTT
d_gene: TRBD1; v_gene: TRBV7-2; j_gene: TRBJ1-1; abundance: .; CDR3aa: CASSLYVAGGEGTEAFF; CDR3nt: TGTGCCAGCAGCTTATACGTGGCAGGGGGTGAAGGCACTGAAGCTTTCTTT
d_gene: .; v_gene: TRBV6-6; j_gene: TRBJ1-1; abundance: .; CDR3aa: CASSFSTAYSTEAFF; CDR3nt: TGTGCCAGCAGTTTCTCGACAGCGTACTCCACTGAAGCTTTCTTT
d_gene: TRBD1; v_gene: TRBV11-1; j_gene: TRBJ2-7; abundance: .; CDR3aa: CASSIPGQGAPRQYF; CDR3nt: TGTGCCAGCAGCATCCCGGGACAGGGGGCGCCCCGTCAGTACTTC
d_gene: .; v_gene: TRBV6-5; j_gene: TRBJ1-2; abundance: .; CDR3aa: CASSYLGTEGYTF; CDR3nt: TGTGCCAGCAGTTACTTAGGGACGGAAGGCTACACCTTC
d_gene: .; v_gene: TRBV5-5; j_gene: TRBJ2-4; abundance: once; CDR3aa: CASRQGDVQYF; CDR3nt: TGTGCCAGCAGACAGGGTGATGTTCAGTACTTC
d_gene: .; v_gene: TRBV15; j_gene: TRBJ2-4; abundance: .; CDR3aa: CATSSLRDGMILQYF; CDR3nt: TGTGCCACCAGCAGCCTCCGGGACGGTATGATCCTTCAGTACTTC
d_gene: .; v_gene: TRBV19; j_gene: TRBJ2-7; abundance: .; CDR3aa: CASSGGTFYEQYF; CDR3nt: TGTGCCAGTAGCGGGGGGACATTTTACGAGCAGTACTTC
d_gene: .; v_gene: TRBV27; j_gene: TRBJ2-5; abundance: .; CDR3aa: CASSLKARETQYF; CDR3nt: TGTGCCAGCAGCCTCAAAGCCAGAGAGACCCAGTACTTC
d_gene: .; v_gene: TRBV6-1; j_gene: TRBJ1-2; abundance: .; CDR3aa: CATRSGGPYGYTF; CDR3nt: TGTGCCACCAGGTCGGGGGGCCCCTATGGCTACACCTTC
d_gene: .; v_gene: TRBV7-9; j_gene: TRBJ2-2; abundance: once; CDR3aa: CASSLAAGPGELFF; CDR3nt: TGTGCCAGCAGCTTAGCAGCCGGTCCCGGGGAGCTGTTTTTT
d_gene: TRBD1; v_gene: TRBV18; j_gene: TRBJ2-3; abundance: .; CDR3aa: CASSRLWDRGSVDTQYF; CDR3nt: TGTGCCAGCTCACGATTATGGGACAGGGGGTCCGTAGATACGCAGTATTTT
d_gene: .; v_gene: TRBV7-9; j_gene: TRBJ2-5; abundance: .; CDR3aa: CASSLRPGSGTSETQYF; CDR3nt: TGTGCCAGCAGCCTTCGGCCAGGCTCCGGGACATCGGAGACCCAGTACTTC
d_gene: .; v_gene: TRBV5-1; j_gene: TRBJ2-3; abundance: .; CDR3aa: CASSLGRITDTQYF; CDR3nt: TGCGCCAGCAGCTTGGGGCGGATCACAGATACGCAGTATTTT
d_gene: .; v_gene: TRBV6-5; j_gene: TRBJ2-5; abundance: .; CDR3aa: CASSAGLFWETQYF; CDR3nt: TGTGCCAGCAGTGCGGGACTTTTCTGGGAGACCCAGTACTTC
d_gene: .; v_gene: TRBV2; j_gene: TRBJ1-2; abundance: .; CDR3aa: CASAGTLFSNYGYTF; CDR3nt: TGTGCCAGCGCCGGGACACTCTTTTCTAACTATGGCTACACCTTC
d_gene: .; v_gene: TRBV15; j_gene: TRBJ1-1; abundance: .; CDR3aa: CATSRGGLANTEAFF; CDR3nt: TGTGCCACCAGCAGAGGGGGCCTAGCGAACACTGAAGCTTTCTTT
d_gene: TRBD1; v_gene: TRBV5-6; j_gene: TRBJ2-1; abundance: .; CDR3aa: CASSLDRGERYNEQFF; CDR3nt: TGTGCCAGCAGTTTAGACAGGGGCGAACGATACAATGAGCAGTTCTTC
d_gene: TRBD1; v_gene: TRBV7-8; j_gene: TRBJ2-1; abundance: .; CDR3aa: CASSSIPWTGSGNEQFF; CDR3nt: TGTGCCAGCAGCTCCATACCCTGGACAGGGTCAGGCAATGAGCAGTTCTTC
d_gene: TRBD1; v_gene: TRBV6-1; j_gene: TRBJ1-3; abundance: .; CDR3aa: CASRVTGPNTIYF; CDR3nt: TGTGCCAGCAGAGTGACAGGGCCGAACACCATATATTTT
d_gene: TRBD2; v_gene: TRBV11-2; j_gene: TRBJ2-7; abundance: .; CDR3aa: CASSLGAGGIHEQYF; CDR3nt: TGTGCCAGCAGCTTAGGGGCGGGAGGAATCCACGAGCAGTACTTC
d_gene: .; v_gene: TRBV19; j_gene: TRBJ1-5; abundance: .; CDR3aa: CASSIGQAGNQPQHF; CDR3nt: TGTGCCAGTAGTATAGGACAGGCGGGCAATCAGCCCCAGCATTTT
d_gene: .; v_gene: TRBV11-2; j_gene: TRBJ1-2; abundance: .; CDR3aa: CASSSGLPGYTF; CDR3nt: TGTGCCAGCAGCTCGGGACTCCCTGGCTACACCTTC
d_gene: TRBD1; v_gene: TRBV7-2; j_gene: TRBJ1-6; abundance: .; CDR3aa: CASSFTGTGGSNSPLHF; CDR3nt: TGTGCCAGCAGCTTCACCGGGACAGGGGGCTCTAATTCACCCCTCCACTTT
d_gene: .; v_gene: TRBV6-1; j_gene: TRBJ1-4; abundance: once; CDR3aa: CASSGYPAEPGLEKLFF; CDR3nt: TGTGCCAGCAGTGGCTACCCTGCGGAGCCCGGTCTGGAAAAACTGTTTTTC
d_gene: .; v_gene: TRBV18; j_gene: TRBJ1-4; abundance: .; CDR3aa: CASSRGTSNNEKLFF; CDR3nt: TGTGCCAGCTCACGGGGCACCAGTAATAATGAAAAACTGTTTTTT
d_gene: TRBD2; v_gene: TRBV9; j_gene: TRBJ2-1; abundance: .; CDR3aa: CASSVDSGGYNEQFF; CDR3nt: TGTGCCAGCAGCGTAGATAGCGGGGGTTACAATGAGCAGTTCTTC
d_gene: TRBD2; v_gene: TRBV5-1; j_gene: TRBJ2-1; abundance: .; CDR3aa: CASSSGGSSGFNEQFF; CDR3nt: TGCGCCAGCAGCTCCGGGGGTTCTAGCGGATTTAATGAGCAGTTCTTC
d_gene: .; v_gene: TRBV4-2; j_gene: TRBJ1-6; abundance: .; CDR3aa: CASSQEGSPLHF; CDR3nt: TGTGCCAGCAGCCAGGAGGGCTCACCCCTCCACTTT
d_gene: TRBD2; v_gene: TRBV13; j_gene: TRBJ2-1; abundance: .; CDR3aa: CASSRASGRAHEQFF; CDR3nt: TGTGCCAGCAGCCGAGCTAGCGGGAGGGCCCATGAGCAGTTCTTC
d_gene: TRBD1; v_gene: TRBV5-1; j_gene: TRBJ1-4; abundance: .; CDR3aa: CASSGGQGFAAGEKLFF; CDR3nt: TGCGCCAGCAGCGGAGGACAGGGATTCGCCGCCGGTGAAAAACTGTTTTTT
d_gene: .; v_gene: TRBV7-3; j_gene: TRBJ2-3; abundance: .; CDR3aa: CASSRAGSTDTQYF; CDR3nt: TGTGCCAGCAGCCGCGCGGGGAGCACAGATACGCAGTATTTT
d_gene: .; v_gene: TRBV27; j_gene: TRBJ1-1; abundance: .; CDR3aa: CASRTLGHGTEAFF; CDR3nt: TGTGCCAGCCGAACCCTAGGACACGGCACTGAAGCTTTCTTT
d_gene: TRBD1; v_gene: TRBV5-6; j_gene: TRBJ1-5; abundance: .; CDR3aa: CASSFGQGDQPQHF; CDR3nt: TGTGCCAGCAGCTTCGGACAGGGAGATCAGCCCCAGCATTTT
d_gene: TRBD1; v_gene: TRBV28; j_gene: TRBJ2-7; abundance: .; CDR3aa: CASRRQGGAYEQYF; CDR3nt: TGTGCCAGCAGAAGACAGGGGGGGGCCTACGAGCAGTACTTC
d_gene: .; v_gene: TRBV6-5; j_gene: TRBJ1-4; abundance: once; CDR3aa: CASSGLNEVGEKLFF; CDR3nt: TGTGCCAGCAGTGGCTTGAACGAGGTGGGGGAAAAACTGTTTTTT
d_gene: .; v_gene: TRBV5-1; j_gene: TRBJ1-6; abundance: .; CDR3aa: CASSDPGSPLHF; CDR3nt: TGCGCCAGCAGCGATCCGGGGTCACCCCTCCACTTT
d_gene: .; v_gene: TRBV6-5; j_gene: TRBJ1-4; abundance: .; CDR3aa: CASSYSRRARNEKLFF; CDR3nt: TGTGCCAGCAGTTACTCGAGGCGGGCCCGAAATGAAAAACTGTTTTTT